The clone carrying this T cell receptor beta chain was seen only a few times. Its antigen is not known. CDR3 length equals 14 residues. The trim removed 3 bases at V and 5 bases at J, leaving 9 bases unmatched. CDR1 is DFQATT, CDR2 SNEGSKA, per germline (reference sequence). This sample is drawn from a study of post-analysis software for immune sequencing data. On the study more broadly: Included among the disease courses, which were recorded for the cohort, were relapsing-remitting, secondary progressive and progressive-relapsing multiple sclerosis.

Prepared TCR beta cDNA libraries contained unique molecular identifiers. Each batch of roughly 0.95 to 10 million T cells produced roughly 500,000 cDNA molecules. TCRdb used MiXCR to reprocess the PCR reads, holding one entry per CDR3 protein. The sample has hundreds of thousands of distinct CDR3 sequences, just under 30% seen once; the top ten hold approximately 0.55%. Findings and limits, study-wide: In patients, roughly five TRBV segments were more frequent than in controls, with TRBV5-6, TRBV5-1 and TRBV20-1 among them. Samples sharing a preparation batch grouped tightly together when assessed by F measure.

This chain uses TRBV20-1 with TRBJ2-5, with 7 bases that match TRBD1. This clonotype originated in a girl aged 10-17 years with multiple sclerosis. The material sequenced was blood. The chain's CDR3 is CSASKGQSYETQYF. The DNA of the CDR3 is TGCAGTGCTAGCAAGGGACAGTCGTATGAGACCCAGTACTTC.